This is a list of T cell receptor beta chains from one sample in a study of T-cell reconstitution after alpha-beta-depleted transplantation in children. TCRdb fed the PCR reads into MiXCR, producing one record per CDR3 protein. Of about 400,000 distinct CDR3 sequences in the sample, more than 10% are singletons; the top ten hold 3.5% to 4.5%. Material: PBMCs, obtained from the stem cell graft. Receptor source: a human donor who donated a stem cell graft to a child with Fanconi anemia. CDR3s include the opening cysteine and the closing phenylalanine or tryptophan. D genes are given only for firm matches. Clone size, where shown, is once, few, many, or a class for clones that have expanded.

D gene	clone size	V gene	J gene	CDR3 DNA	CDR3 protein
TRBD2	many	TRBV5-4	TRBJ2-3	TGTGCCAGCAGCTCCGGGACTAGCGGGGATACGCAGTATTTT	CASSSGTSGDTQYF
.	many	TRBV18	TRBJ2-1	TGTGCCAGCTCACTAACAGGGAGTGGCTACAATGAGCAGTTCTTC	CASSLTGSGYNEQFF
.	many	TRBV5-1	TRBJ2-1	TGCGCCAGCAGCGCGGCAGGGCTCAATGAGCAGTTCTTC	CASSAAGLNEQFF
.	many	TRBV9	TRBJ1-4	TGTGCCAGCAGCCCCCAGGGACCTAATGAAAAACTGTTTTTT	CASSPQGPNEKLFF
.	few	TRBV25-1	TRBJ1-2	TGTGCCAGCAGTGAATCGATTTCGGGAGCCAACTATGGCTACACCTTC	CASSESISGANYGYTF
.	many	TRBV5-1	TRBJ2-5	TGCGCCAGCAGACGAACCGGAGGGGCTCAAGAGACCCAGTACTTC	CASRRTGGAQETQYF
.	.	TRBV20-1	TRBJ2-1	TGCAGTGCTCCAGGGAACGATGAGCAGTTCTTC	CSAPGNDEQFF
.	many	TRBV4-3	TRBJ2-2	TGCGCCAGCAGCCAAGATTCTGGGAACACCGGGGAGCTGTTTTTT	CASSQDSGNTGELFF
.	many	TRBV12-3/TRBV12-4	TRBJ2-1	TGTGCCAGCAGTTCCCTCCGGGGGCTCTACAATGAGCAGTTCTTC	CASSSLRGLYNEQFF
.	.	TRBV5-1	TRBJ2-1	TGCGCCAGCACGGCCCTGGACAAATCTACAAGAGAGCAGTTCTTC	CASTALDKSTREQFF
.	few	TRBV14	TRBJ2-3	TGTGCCAGCAGCCAAGATACCTCCGCTAGCACAGATACGCAGTATTTT	CASSQDTSASTDTQYF
.	.	TRBV20-1	TRBJ1-1	TGCAGTGCTGGGCCCACCTCGGGTGGCACTGAAGCTTTCTTT	CSAGPTSGGTEAFF
.	many	TRBV7-6	TRBJ2-5	TGTGCCAGCGGGGGCCTCGAAGGGGAGACCCAGTACTTC	CASGGLEGETQYF
TRBD2	many	TRBV20-1	TRBJ2-3	TGCAGTGCTAGGTTTCCTAGCGGCTTAGATACGCAGTATTTT	CSARFPSGLDTQYF
.	many	TRBV25-1	TRBJ1-1	TGTGCCAGCAGTGATGGGACGGCCGGGGATGAAGCTTTCTTT	CASSDGTAGDEAFF
.	many	TRBV20-1	TRBJ2-2	TGCAGTGCTAGATCCCTTGGCGGGGCGAACACCGGGGAGCTGTTTTTT	CSARSLGGANTGELFF
TRBD2	.	TRBV29-1	TRBJ2-1	TGCAGCGTTGTGGGGTTGGCGGCGGGAGCCTCCTCAAATGAGCAGTTCTTC	CSVVGLAAGASSNEQFF
TRBD1	.	TRBV14	TRBJ1-6	TGTGCCAGCAGCCATGAGACAGGGAATTCACCCCTCCACTTT	CASSHETGNSPLHF
.	.	TRBV18	TRBJ1-1	TGTGCCAGCTCACCTGGGGCACAAAAGAACACTGAAGCTTTCTTT	CASSPGAQKNTEAFF
.	.	TRBV7-2	TRBJ1-2	TGTGCCAGCAGCTTAGGTCTCGGGGTTCGAGGGGGCTACACCTTC	CASSLGLGVRGGYTF
.	many	TRBV5-1	TRBJ1-2	TGCGCCAGCAGCTTAGGCGGCACAGGGAGGAACGGCTACACCTTC	CASSLGGTGRNGYTF
.	few	TRBV7-2	TRBJ2-7	TGTGCCAGCAGCTTCCGCTTCTGGGACCACGAGCAGTACTTC	CASSFRFWDHEQYF
TRBD1	.	TRBV19	TRBJ2-3	TGTGCCACTAAGGGGGCAGCCACAGATACGCAGTATTTT	CATKGAATDTQYF
.	few	TRBV11-2	TRBJ2-6	TGTGCCAGCAGCCCAGGGTCCCCTTCTGGGGCCAACGTCCTGACTTTC	CASSPGSPSGANVLTF
TRBD1	few	TRBV12-3/TRBV12-4	TRBJ1-4	TGTGCCAGCAGTTTAGCGCCAATACAGGGGAAACTGTTTTTT	CASSLAPIQGKLFF
TRBD2	.	TRBV5-1	TRBJ2-5	TGCGCCAGCCGCCCGGGACTAGCTCAAGAGACCCAGTACTTC	CASRPGLAQETQYF
.	.	TRBV5-5	TRBJ1-2	TGTGCCAGCAGCTTGTTATCCCACAGGAGTAGTGGTGGCTACACCTTC	CASSLLSHRSSGGYTF
.	.	TRBV4-3	TRBJ2-1	TGCGCCAGCAGCCAATGGGAGTTCCCCACCGAGCAGTTCTTC	CASSQWEFPTEQFF
.	few	TRBV5-1	TRBJ1-2	TGCGCCAGCAGCTTGAGGGGAGCCGACTATGGCTACACCTTC	CASSLRGADYGYTF
.	.	TRBV7-9	TRBJ2-7	TGTGCCAGCAGCTTAGAGGGCCGCGAGCAGTACTTC	CASSLEGREQYF
.	.	TRBV5-1	TRBJ2-7	TGCGCCAGCAGCTTGGGTGAGGGGGTACTCGAGCAGTACTTC	CASSLGEGVLEQYF
TRBD1	few	TRBV28	TRBJ2-2	TGTGCCAGCAGTTTCCTCCGGACAGGGATTAACTATGGGGAGCTGTTTTTT	CASSFLRTGINYGELFF
.	many	TRBV7-9	TRBJ2-3	TGTGCCAGCAGCTTAGTCGGGTTGGCGGCAGATACGCAGTATTTT	CASSLVGLAADTQYF
.	many	TRBV5-1	TRBJ2-1	TGCGCCAGCAGCTTTGACCAGGGATTTTATGAGCAGTTCTTC	CASSFDQGFYEQFF
TRBD1	few	TRBV5-1	TRBJ2-3	TGCGCCAGCAGCAATGACAGGGGCACAGATACGCAGTATTTT	CASSNDRGTDTQYF
.	.	TRBV12-3/TRBV12-4	TRBJ1-2	TGTGCCAGCAGTTTACAGGACAGATATGGCTACACCTTC	CASSLQDRYGYTF
.	many	TRBV29-1	TRBJ2-1	TGCAGCGTTGGGGATTGGACCTGGGAGCAGTTCTTC	CSVGDWTWEQFF
TRBD1	.	TRBV5-6	TRBJ2-3	TGTGCCAGCAGCTTCCGCAGGGGACAGAGCACAGATACGCAGTATTTT	CASSFRRGQSTDTQYF
.	many	TRBV4-2	TRBJ2-1	TGTGCCAGCAGCCAAGAACCCACACTCTCCTACAATGAGCAGTTCTTC	CASSQEPTLSYNEQFF
.	.	TRBV12-3/TRBV12-4	TRBJ1-1	TGTGCCAGCAGTTCCTTACAGGGCCAGGGCGGCACTGAAGCTTTCTTT	CASSSLQGQGGTEAFF
.	.	TRBV29-1	TRBJ2-3	TGCAGCGTTGCCCCCTCGCGCGGAGGGTGGTATTTT	CSVAPSRGGWYF
.	.	TRBV5-1	TRBJ2-1	TGCGCCAGCAGGGCAGCACCTTACGATGAGCAGTTCTTC	CASRAAPYDEQFF
.	many	TRBV15	TRBJ2-2	TGTGCCACCAGCAGGAGAAACACCGGGGAGCTGTTTTTT	CATSRRNTGELFF
TRBD2	few	TRBV11-2	TRBJ2-1	TGTGCCAGCAGGATTAGCGGGGGGGCCAATGAGCAGTTCTTC	CASRISGGANEQFF
.	.	TRBV5-1	TRBJ1-2	TGCGCCAGCAGCTTGGCGGCAGAGTATGGCTACACCTTC	CASSLAAEYGYTF
.	many	TRBV5-1	TRBJ2-2	TGCGCCAGCAGCCCAGATGACAGGACCGGGGAGCTGTTTTTT	CASSPDDRTGELFF
.	few	TRBV12-3/TRBV12-4	TRBJ2-2	TGTGCCAGCAGCAAGCCCGGGACCGTGAACACCGGGGAGCTGTTTTTT	CASSKPGTVNTGELFF
TRBD1	.	TRBV20-1	TRBJ1-2	TGCAGTGCTAGAAGACAGGGGAACTATGGCTACACCTTC	CSARRQGNYGYTF
.	few	TRBV18	TRBJ1-4	TGTGCCAGCTCACCATTGGGGCATGAAAAACTGTTTTTT	CASSPLGHEKLFF
TRBD1	few	TRBV7-6	TRBJ1-2	TGTGCCAGCAGCCGATTAGGACAGGGGATTCCTGGCTACACCTTC	CASSRLGQGIPGYTF
.	many	TRBV4-2	TRBJ1-1	TGTGCCAGCAGCCAGGGAGGGGACGGGAACACTGAAGCTTTCTTT	CASSQGGDGNTEAFF
.	many	TRBV7-2	TRBJ1-6	TGTGCCAGCAGCTTATTTGGGAAGGATTCACCCCTCCACTTT	CASSLFGKDSPLHF
TRBD1	many	TRBV7-2	TRBJ2-1	TGTGCCAGCAGCTTAGCCGGGACAGGGGGCAGGGATGAGCAGTTCTTC	CASSLAGTGGRDEQFF
.	many	TRBV11-2	TRBJ1-5	TGTGCCAGCAGCTTAGACGGGGGCGATCAGCCCCAGCATTTT	CASSLDGGDQPQHF
.	few	TRBV18	TRBJ1-1	TGTGCCAGCTCACAGGGGTCACAGGGAAGCACTGAAGCTTTCTTT	CASSQGSQGSTEAFF
.	many	TRBV21-1	TRBJ2-7	TGTGCCAGCAGCCAAAACAGGGGTTCCTCCTACGAGCAGTACTTC	CASSQNRGSSYEQYF
TRBD1	.	TRBV27	TRBJ2-7	TGTGCCAGCAGCCAGGGACAGGGCTACGAGCAGTACTTC	CASSQGQGYEQYF
TRBD1	few	TRBV7-2	TRBJ2-3	TGTGCCAGCAGCTCGGACAGGGCTAGGACAGATACGCAGTATTTT	CASSSDRARTDTQYF
.	few	TRBV12-3/TRBV12-4	TRBJ1-1	TGTGCCAGCAGTTTAGACTCAGGGAAGGGCACTGAAGCTTTCTTT	CASSLDSGKGTEAFF